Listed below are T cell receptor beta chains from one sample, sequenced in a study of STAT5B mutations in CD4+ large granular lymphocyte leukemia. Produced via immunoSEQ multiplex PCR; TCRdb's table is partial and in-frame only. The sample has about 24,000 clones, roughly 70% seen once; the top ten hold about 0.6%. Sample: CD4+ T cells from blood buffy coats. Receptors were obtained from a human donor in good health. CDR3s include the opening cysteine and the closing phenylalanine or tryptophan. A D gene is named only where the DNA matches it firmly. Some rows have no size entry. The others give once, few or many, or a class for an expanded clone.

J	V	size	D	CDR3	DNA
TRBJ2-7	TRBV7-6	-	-	CASSSQTFGMAYEQYF	TGTGCCAGCAGCTCCCAGACGTTTGGGATGGCGTACGAGCAGTACTTC
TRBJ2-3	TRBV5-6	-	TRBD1	CAAATRGSDTQYF	TGTGCCGCGGCTACCAGGGGGTCAGATACGCAGTATTTT
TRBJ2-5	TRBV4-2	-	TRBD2	CASSQDSSGLGVHF	TGTGCCAGCAGCCAAGACTCCTCGGGACTAGGGGTGCACTTC
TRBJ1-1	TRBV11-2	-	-	CASSPLGRTEAFF	TGTGCCAGCAGCCCATTAGGGAGGACTGAAGCTTTCTTT
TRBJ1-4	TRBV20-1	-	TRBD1	CSAMDRGFTFF	TGCAGTGCTATGGACAGGGGATTTACGTTTTTT
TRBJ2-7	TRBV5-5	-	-	CASRTSRGPYEQYF	TGTGCCAGCAGAACTAGTAGGGGTCCCTACGAGCAGTACTTC
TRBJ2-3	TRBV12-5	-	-	CASALGPVSTDTQYF	TGTGCTAGTGCACTGGGGCCCGTAAGCACAGATACGCAGTATTTT
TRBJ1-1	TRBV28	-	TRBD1	CASSLSTGFTEAFF	TGTGCCAGCAGTTTATCGACAGGGTTCACTGAAGCTTTCTTT
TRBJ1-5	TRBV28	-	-	CASSLWTDQPQHF	TGTGCCAGCAGTTTATGGACAGATCAGCCCCAGCATTTT
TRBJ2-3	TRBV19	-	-	CASSIRASPNTDTQYF	TGTGCCAGTAGTATACGGGCTTCTCCTAACACAGATACGCAGTATTTT
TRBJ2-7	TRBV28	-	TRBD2	CASTLGPGGFYEQYF	TGTGCCAGCACTCTGGGGCCGGGGGGATTCTACGAGCAGTACTTC
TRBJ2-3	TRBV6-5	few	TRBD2	CASRPSGGTDTQYF	TGTGCCAGCAGGCCTAGCGGGGGCACAGATACGCAGTATTTT
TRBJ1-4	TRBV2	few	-	CASNSGEFREKLFF	TGTGCCAGCAATTCAGGGGAGTTTAGAGAAAAACTGTTTTTT
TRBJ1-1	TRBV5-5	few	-	CASSLVFSEAFF	TGTGCCAGCAGCTTGGTGTTTTCTGAAGCTTTCTTT
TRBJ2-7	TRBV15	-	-	CATSRVDSYEQYF	TGTGCCACCAGCAGAGTGGATTCCTACGAGCAGTACTTC
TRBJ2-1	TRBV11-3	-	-	CASRRQGGSKQFF	TGTGCCAGCAGACGACAGGGAGGTTCTAAGCAGTTCTTC
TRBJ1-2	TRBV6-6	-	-	CASSLTGLGYGYTF	TGTGCCAGCAGTCTAACAGGGTTGGGTTATGGCTACACCTTC
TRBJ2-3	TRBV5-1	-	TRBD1	CASSGTGSTDTQYF	TGCGCCAGCAGCGGGACAGGGAGCACAGATACGCAGTATTTT
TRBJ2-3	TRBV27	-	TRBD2	CASSSRGGGSTDTQYF	TGTGCCAGCAGCTCCCGTGGGGGGGGGAGCACAGATACGCAGTATTTT
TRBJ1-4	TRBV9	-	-	CASSTRRDGNEKLFF	TGTGCCAGCAGCACACGACGGGACGGTAATGAAAAACTGTTTTTT
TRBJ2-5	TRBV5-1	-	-	CASRTPLPGHPPETQYF	TGCGCCAGCAGAACTCCCCTCCCGGGACACCCTCCGGAGACCCAGTACTTC
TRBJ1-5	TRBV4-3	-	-	CASSQDLGGEHSYSNQPQHF	TGCGCCAGCAGCCAAGATCTTGGTGGGGAACATTCTTATAGCAATCAGCCCCAGCATTTT
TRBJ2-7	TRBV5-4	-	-	CASSPGPGSEQYF	TGTGCCAGCAGCCCCGGGCCTGGGAGCGAGCAGTACTTC
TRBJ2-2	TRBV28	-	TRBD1	CASSHRGTGELFF	TGTGCCAGCAGCCACAGGGGGACCGGGGAGCTGTTTTTT
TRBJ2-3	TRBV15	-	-	CATSTSGGGPITDTQYF	TGTGCCACCAGCACATCCGGAGGGGGGCCAATCACAGATACGCAGTATTTT
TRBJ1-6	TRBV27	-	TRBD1	CASSFHSQGANYNSPLHF	TGTGCCAGCAGTTTCCATTCACAGGGGGCAAACTATAATTCACCCCTCCACTTT
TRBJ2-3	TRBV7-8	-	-	CASSSEPGVTDTQYF	TGTGCCAGCAGCTCGGAACCGGGGGTCACAGATACGCAGTATTTT
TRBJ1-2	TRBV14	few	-	CASSQDQLEGSSYGYTF	TGTGCCAGCAGCCAAGACCAACTCGAGGGGTCCAGCTATGGCTACACCTTC
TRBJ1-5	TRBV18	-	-	CASSPGGNQPQHF	TGTGCCAGCTCACCAGGCGGCAATCAGCCCCAGCATTTT
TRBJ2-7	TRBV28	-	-	CASSPLNGYEQYF	TGTGCCAGCAGTCCCCTAAATGGCTACGAGCAGTACTTC
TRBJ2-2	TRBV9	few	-	CASRQGTTGELFF	TGTGCCAGCAGACAGGGAACCACCGGGGAGCTGTTTTTT
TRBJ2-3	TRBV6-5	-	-	CASSYSGGLRTDTQYF	TGTGCCAGCAGTTACTCGGGGGGCTTGCGCACAGATACGCAGTATTTT
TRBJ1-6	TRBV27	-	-	CASSQQGVYNSPLHF	TGTGCCAGCAGTCAACAGGGTGTCTATAATTCACCCCTCCACTTT
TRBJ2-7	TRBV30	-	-	CAWSVLRVVSGTPPLEQYF	TGTGCCTGGAGTGTTTTAAGGGTTGTCTCCGGGACGCCTCCCCTCGAGCAGTACTTC
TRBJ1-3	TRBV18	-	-	CASSPPEGRARNTIYF	TGTGCCAGCTCACCACCGGAGGGGCGGGCTCGAAACACCATATATTTT
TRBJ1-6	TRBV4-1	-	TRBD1	CASSQNPTTGTGSPLHF	TGCGCCAGCAGCCAAAATCCCACGACAGGGACGGGTTCACCCCTCCACTTT
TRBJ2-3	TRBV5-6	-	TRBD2	CASSPTSGVSTDTQYF	TGTGCCAGCAGCCCGACTAGCGGGGTGAGCACAGATACGCAGTATTTT
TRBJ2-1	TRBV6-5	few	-	CASSPGDYNEQFF	TGTGCCAGCAGTCCGGGAGACTACAATGAGCAGTTCTTC
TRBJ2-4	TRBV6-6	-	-	CASTTGQGKNIQYF	TGTGCCAGCACCACGGGGCAGGGAAAAAACATTCAGTACTTC
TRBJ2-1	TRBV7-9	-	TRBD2	CASSLPGSGSGTRFF	TGTGCCAGCAGCTTACCCGGAAGCGGGTCAGGGACTAGGTTCTTC
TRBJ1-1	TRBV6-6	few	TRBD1	CASSYQTGLEAFF	TGTGCCAGCAGTTACCAGACAGGGCTTGAAGCTTTCTTT
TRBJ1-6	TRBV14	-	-	CASSQDLDSPLHF	TGTGCCAGCAGCCAAGATCTAGATTCACCCCTCCACTTT
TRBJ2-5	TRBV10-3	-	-	CAISESGLGETQYF	TGTGCCATCAGTGAGTCGGGGTTAGGGGAGACCCAGTACTTC
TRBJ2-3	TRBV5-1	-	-	CASSPHDRTDTQYF	TGCGCCAGCAGCCCACATGACAGGACAGATACGCAGTATTTT
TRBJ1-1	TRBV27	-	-	CASRGSGNTEAFF	TGTGCCAGCAGGGGGTCAGGGAACACTGAAGCTTTCTTT
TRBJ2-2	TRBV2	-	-	CASSEVGQDTGELFF	TGTGCCAGCAGTGAAGTGGGACAAGACACCGGGGAGCTGTTTTTT
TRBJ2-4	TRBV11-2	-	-	CASSFGRLENIQYF	TGTGCCAGCAGCTTTGGCAGGCTTGAAAACATTCAGTACTTC
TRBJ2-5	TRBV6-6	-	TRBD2	CASRKGLSRETQYF	TGTGCCAGCAGGAAGGGACTAAGCAGGGAGACCCAGTACTTC
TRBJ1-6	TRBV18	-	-	CASSEWEPYNSPLHF	TGTGCCAGCTCAGAGTGGGAACCCTATAATTCACCCCTCCACTTT